Listed below are T cell receptor beta chains from one sample, sequenced in a study of OX40 agonist ivuxolimab in advanced cancers. Repertoires were generated with immunoSEQ multiplex PCR, while TCRdb's copy carries only in-frame clones and drops some. The sample has about 43,000 clones, around 85% seen once. Sample: CD4+ or CD8+ T cells sorted from blood, taken in a trial of the OX40 agonist ivuxolimab. These receptors were obtained from an adult with an advanced solid tumor such as melanoma, head and neck, liver or kidney cancer. Each CDR3 is given with its conserved first and last residue. D genes are given only for firm matches. Rows may omit the clone size; those that give it use once, few, many or a size class.

d_call	clone_size	v_call	j_call	cdr3_nt	cdr3_aa
-	-	TRBV25-1	TRBJ1-2	TGTGCCAGCAGTGATGGAAACTATGGCTACACCTTC	CASSDGNYGYTF
-	-	TRBV19	TRBJ2-1	TGTGCCAGTAGTATAGAAGGGGGGGGATACAATGAGCAGTTCTTC	CASSIEGGGYNEQFF
TRBD1	-	TRBV28	TRBJ1-2	TGTGCCAGCAGTTCGAGACAGGGGGGAGGCGGCGGCTACACCTTC	CASSSRQGGGGGYTF
TRBD2	-	TRBV11-2	TRBJ2-5	TGTGCCAGCAGCCGTACGGGGGGTTGGTACCAAGAGACCCAGTACTTC	CASSRTGGWYQETQYF
-	-	TRBV13	TRBJ1-2	TGTGCCAGCAGCTTAGGCTATGGAGATGGCTACACCTTC	CASSLGYGDGYTF
-	few	TRBV18	TRBJ2-7	TGTGCCAGCTCACCAAACGGAGCAGGGGTGGTCGGGACTTCCTACGAGCAGTACTTC	CASSPNGAGVVGTSYEQYF
-	-	TRBV5-1	TRBJ1-6	TGCGCCAGCAGCTTTACCCGAAGGGGAAATAATTCACCCCTCCACTTT	CASSFTRRGNNSPLHF
-	-	TRBV27	TRBJ2-2	TGTGCCAGCAGTTCCTTCGACATAGAGTTCACCGGGGAGCTGTTTTTT	CASSSFDIEFTGELFF
TRBD2	once	TRBV30	TRBJ2-7	TGTGCCTGGAGGGTAGCGGGGAAGACCTACGAGCAGTACTTC	CAWRVAGKTYEQYF
-	-	TRBV2	TRBJ1-1	TGTGCCAGCAGTGAAATTTCGCAGGGAGCTAGTTTTTACACTGAAGCTTTCTTT	CASSEISQGASFYTEAFF
TRBD2	-	TRBV7-2	TRBJ2-7	TGTGCCAGCAGCTGGAGGGGCGGGAGGTCCACCTACGAGCAGTACTTC	CASSWRGGRSTYEQYF
-	-	TRBV11-3	TRBJ1-1	TGTGCCAGCAGCTCCGGCTACACTGAAGCTTTCTTT	CASSSGYTEAFF
TRBD1	-	TRBV27	TRBJ1-2	TGTGCCAGCAGTTCCGGGACAGGGGGACAACACTATGGCTACACCTTC	CASSSGTGGQHYGYTF
-	-	TRBV27	TRBJ2-1	TGTGCCAGCACCGACGGATGGGGGGAGCAGTTCTTC	CASTDGWGEQFF
-	-	TRBV18	TRBJ1-6	TGTGCCAGCTCACGAGGGAACCATCTGGATTCACCCCTCCACTTT	CASSRGNHLDSPLHF
-	-	TRBV11-3	TRBJ2-3	TGTGCCAGCAGCCCAGGCGGGACTTTTACTAGCACAGATACGCAGTATTTT	CASSPGGTFTSTDTQYF
TRBD1	-	TRBV5-4	TRBJ2-5	TGTGCCAGCAGCTTCAGACAGGGGCGACAAGAGACCCAGTACTTC	CASSFRQGRQETQYF
-	few	TRBV7-6	TRBJ1-2	TGTGCCAGCAGCTTAGCGATGGGGGGGCCTGGCTACACCTTC	CASSLAMGGPGYTF
-	few	TRBV5-6	TRBJ2-1	TGTGCCAGCAGCTTGCTCGGGGGGCTCTACAATGAGCAGTTCTTC	CASSLLGGLYNEQFF
TRBD2	-	TRBV7-6	TRBJ2-7	TGTGCCAGCAGCCTATATTCTAGCGGGAGTAGTGACGAGCAGTACTTC	CASSLYSSGSSDEQYF
-	-	TRBV7-2	TRBJ2-5	TGTGCCAGCAGCTTAGTGGGCAGGGGATGGGAGACCCAGTACTTC	CASSLVGRGWETQYF
TRBD2	-	TRBV11-2	TRBJ2-2	TGTGCCAGCAGCTCCTCGTGGCGGGAGCGAGACACCGGGGAGCTGTTTTTT	CASSSSWRERDTGELFF
-	-	TRBV27	TRBJ2-1	TGTGCCAGCAGTTACAAAAGCTCCTACAATGAGCAGTTCTTC	CASSYKSSYNEQFF
-	-	TRBV15	TRBJ1-2	TGTGCCACCAGCAGCGGGACGCAGAGTCCCTATGGCTACACCTTC	CATSSGTQSPYGYTF
-	-	TRBV5-5	TRBJ1-2	TGTGCCAGCAGCTTATATCCCCAAGGGGGCTACACCTTC	CASSLYPQGGYTF
TRBD1	-	TRBV5-1	TRBJ1-6	TGCGCCAGCAGCTTGTTTTCCGGACAGGCCTATAATTCACCCCTCCACTTT	CASSLFSGQAYNSPLHF
TRBD2	-	TRBV5-1	TRBJ2-5	TGCGCCAGCAGCTCCCCGGAAGCGGGGGACCAAGAGACCCAGTACTTC	CASSSPEAGDQETQYF
-	-	TRBV5-5	TRBJ1-2	TGTGCCAGCAGCTTGGGCGGGGACCCAACTAACTATGGCTACACCTTC	CASSLGGDPTNYGYTF
TRBD1	few	TRBV7-9	TRBJ1-2	TGTGCCAGCAGCAATACCGGGACAGAGTTCTATGGCTACACCTTC	CASSNTGTEFYGYTF
TRBD2	-	TRBV6-5	TRBJ2-1	TGTGCCAGCAGCCGCCTAGCGGGAGGAAAGGATGAGCAGTTCTTC	CASSRLAGGKDEQFF
-	once	TRBV7-6	TRBJ2-1	TGTGCCAGCAGCTTTGGGGAGCAGGTCCCCTACAATGAGCAGTTCTTC	CASSFGEQVPYNEQFF
-	-	TRBV6-5	TRBJ1-5	TGTGCCACCCTCATTCTCTTGAGTCAGCCCCAGCATTTT	CATLILLSQPQHF